This TCR beta chain was retrieved from a study of tumor-infiltrating lymphocytes in oesophageal squamous cell carcinoma. TCRdb analysed the PCR reads with MiXCR anew, one entry per CDR3 protein. This sample has roughly 14,000 distinct CDR3 sequences, with 45% to 55% found just once. In the case of this clonotype: One junction end does not reproduce the germline sequence, and a read error may be involved.

The CDR3 totals 16 residues. From germline, CDR1 is MNHGY and CDR2 SVAAGI. The TCR was taken from a male donor with esophageal squamous cell carcinoma. Sequencing was done on a sample of blood. The V gene is TRBV6-9, the J gene TRBJ2-6, with a weak D call TRBD1 (5 bases). The CDR3 protein is CASSLERQNYGYTFRF. The CDR3 bases are TGTGCCAGCAGTTTAGAACGACAGAACTATGGCTACACCTTTCGGTTC.